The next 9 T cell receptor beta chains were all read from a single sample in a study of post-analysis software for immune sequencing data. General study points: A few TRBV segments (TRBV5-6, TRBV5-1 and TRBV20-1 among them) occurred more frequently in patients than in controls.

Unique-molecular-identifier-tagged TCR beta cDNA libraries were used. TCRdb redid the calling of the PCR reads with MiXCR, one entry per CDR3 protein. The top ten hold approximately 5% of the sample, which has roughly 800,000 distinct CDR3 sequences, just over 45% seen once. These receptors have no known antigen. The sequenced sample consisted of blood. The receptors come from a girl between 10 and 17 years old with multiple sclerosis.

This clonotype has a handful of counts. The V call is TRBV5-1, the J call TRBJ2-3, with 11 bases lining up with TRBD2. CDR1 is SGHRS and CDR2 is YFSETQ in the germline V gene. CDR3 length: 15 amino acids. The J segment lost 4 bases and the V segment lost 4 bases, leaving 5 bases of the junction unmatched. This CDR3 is CASSLSGRAPDTQYF. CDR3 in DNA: TGCGCCAGCAGCCTTAGCGGGAGGGCCCCAGATACGCAGTATTTT.

The CDR3 DNA reads as TGTGCCAGCAGCCAACTAGCGGGGGCTACTCAGTATTTT. It yields the protein CASSQLAGATQYF. The chain carries TRBV7-3 and TRBJ2-3; 11 bases agree with TRBD2. Germline V gives CDR1 SGHTA, CDR2 FQGTGA. This CDR3 is built from 13 residues. With 5 bases clipped from V and 12 bases from J, the junction kept 7 bases outside the gene matches.

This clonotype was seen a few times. CDR3 in amino acids: CATSDPSGRGTDTQYF. In DNA form, the CDR3 reads TGTGCCACCAGTGACCCGAGCGGGAGGGGCACAGATACGCAGTATTTT. The chain links TRBV24-1 to TRBJ2-3; 10 bases are a match to TRBD2. V lost 4 bases and J lost 1; bases outside the gene matches: 4. The length of the CDR3 is 16 residues. From germline, CDR1 is KGHDR and CDR2 SFDVKD.

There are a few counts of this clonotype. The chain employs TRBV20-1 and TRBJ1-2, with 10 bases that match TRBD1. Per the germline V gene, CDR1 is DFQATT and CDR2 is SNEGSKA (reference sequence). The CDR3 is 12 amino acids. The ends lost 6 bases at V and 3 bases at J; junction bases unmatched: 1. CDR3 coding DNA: TGCAGTGCCGGGACAGGGGACTATGGCTACACCTTC. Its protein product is CSAGTGDYGYTF.

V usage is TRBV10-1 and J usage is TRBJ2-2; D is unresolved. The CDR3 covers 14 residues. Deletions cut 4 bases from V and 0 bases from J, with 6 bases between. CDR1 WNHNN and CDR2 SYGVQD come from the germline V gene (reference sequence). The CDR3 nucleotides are TGCGCCAGCAGTGCCGACTCGAACACCGGGGAGCTGTTTTTT. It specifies CASSADSNTGELFF.

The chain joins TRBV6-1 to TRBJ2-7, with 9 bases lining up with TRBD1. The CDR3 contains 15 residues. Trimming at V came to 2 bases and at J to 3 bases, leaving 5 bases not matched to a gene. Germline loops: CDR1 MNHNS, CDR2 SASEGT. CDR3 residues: CASSELGTGLYEQYF. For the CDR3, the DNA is TGTGCCAGCAGTGAACTGGGGACAGGGCTCTACGAGCAGTACTTC.

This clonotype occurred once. The CDR3: CASSVTQGVQETQYF. In DNA, the CDR3 is TGTGCCAGCAGTGTCACTCAGGGGGTCCAAGAGACCCAGTACTTC. This chain links TRBV2 with TRBJ2-5, with 7 bases matching TRBD1. CDR1 is SNHLY, CDR2 FYNNEI, per germline. J was trimmed by 1 base and V by 4 bases; bases with no gene match: 6. CDR3 length: 15 residues.

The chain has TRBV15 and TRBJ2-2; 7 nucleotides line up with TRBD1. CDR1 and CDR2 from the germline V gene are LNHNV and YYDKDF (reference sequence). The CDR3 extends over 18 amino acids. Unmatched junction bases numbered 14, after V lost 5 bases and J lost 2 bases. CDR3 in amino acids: CATSGGVWDSSNTGELFF. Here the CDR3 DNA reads TGTGCCACCAGCGGGGGAGTTTGGGACAGCTCCAACACCGGGGAGCTGTTTTTT.

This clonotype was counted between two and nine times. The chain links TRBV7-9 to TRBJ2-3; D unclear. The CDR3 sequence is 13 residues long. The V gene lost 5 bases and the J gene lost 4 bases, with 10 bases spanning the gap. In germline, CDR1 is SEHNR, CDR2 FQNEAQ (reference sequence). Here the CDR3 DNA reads TGTGCCAGCAGCCTAGGAGTACCAGATACGCAGTATTTT. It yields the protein CASSLGVPDTQYF.